The source of this T cell receptor (beta chain) is a study of OX40 agonist ivuxolimab in advanced cancers. General observations from the study: Averaged across samples, CD8+ T cells carried more expanded clones than CD4+ did. Partial responders receiving 0.1-3.0 mg/kg showed among the lowest clonal expansion.

Germline-derived CDR1 and CDR2 are SGHVS and FNYEAQ. CDR3 length: 15 residues. The V end lost 0 bases, the J end lost 2 bases, and 11 bases lay between the germline ends. Points on this clone: Antigen specificity is unknown.

Repertoires were generated with immunoSEQ multiplex PCR, while TCRdb's copy carries only in-frame clones and drops some. The table shows 45,000 to 70,000 clones, with approximately 91% occurring only once. Patients were ruled out by autoimmune disease history or systemic immunosuppression. The chain uses TRBV7-6 and TRBJ2-7; D not resolved. Source: CD4+ or CD8+ T cells sorted from blood, taken in a trial of the OX40 agonist ivuxolimab. The TCR sequence derives from an adult with an advanced solid tumor such as melanoma, head and neck, liver or kidney cancer. The CDR3 coding sequence is TGTGCCAGCAGCTTAGCCGCAGACGAGGCCTACGAGCAGTACTTC. It specifies CASSLAADEAYEQYF.